The 31 T cell receptor beta chains in this list originate from one sample, sequenced in a study of cytomegalovirus exposure and HLA in healthy donors. 60 Vbeta and 13 Jbeta primers were used in PCR. Method: immunoSEQ multiplex PCR; TCRdb's copy keeps in-frame clones and lacks some. The table has about 170,000 clones, 80% to 90% seen once. Sequenced sample: PBMCs. The receptor source for this set is a woman under 30 in good health and CMV-seronegative.

This clone was counted only a few times. This chain joins TRBV7-2 and TRBJ2-7; 7 bases agree with TRBD1. This CDR3 comprises 14 residues. The J segment lost 4 bases and the V segment lost 7 bases, leaving 10 bases of the junction unmatched. Germline V gene lookup returns CDR1 SGHTA and CDR2 FQGNSA. CDR3 residues: CASTLGQSWYEQYF. The CDR3 bases are TGTGCCAGCACCTTGGGACAGAGTTGGTACGAGCAGTACTTC. The whole variable domain, filled in from reference TRBV7-2 and TRBJ2-7, reads GAGVSQSPSNKVTEKGKDVELRCDPISGHTALYWYRQSLGQGLEFLIYFQGNSAPDKSGLPSDRFSAERTGGSVSTLTIQRTQQEDSAVYLCASTLGQSWYEQYFGPGTRLTVT.

In the case of this clone: An end of the junction does not agree with germline; a read error may underlie this. The chain uses TRBV7-7 and TRBJ2-2, with D uncertain. Germline V gene lookup returns CDR1 SSHAT and CDR2 FNYEAQ (reference sequence). This CDR3 has 15 amino acids. CDR3 nucleotide sequence: TGTGCTAGCAGCTTAATAGATGCGGAGAACGGGGAGCTGTTTTTT. Protein product: CASSLIDAENGELFF. The entire variable domain, with the rest obtained from reference TRBV7-7 and TRBJ2-2, is as follows: GAGVSQSPRYKVTKRGQDVTLRCDPISSHATLYWYQQALGQGPEFLTYFNYEAQPDKSGLPSDRFSAERPEGSISTLTIQRTEQRDSAMYRCASSLIDAENGELFFGEGSRLTVL.

The CDR3 region has the DNA TGCAGCGTGGACAGCCGCGGGAGCTCTGGGGCCAACGTCCTGACTTTC. It is translated as CSVDSRGSSGANVLTF. V usage is TRBV29-1 and J usage is TRBJ2-6; possibly TRBD2 for D (7 bases). The V gene lost 6 bases and the J gene lost 0 bases, with 15 bases spanning the gap. The CDR3 totals 16 residues. CDR1 is SQVTM, CDR2 ANQGSEA, per germline. Looking up the rest from reference TRBV29-1 and TRBJ2-6 gives the full variable domain: SAVISQKPSRDICQRGTSLTIQCQVDSQVTMMFWYRQQPGQSLTLIATANQGSEATYESGFVIDKFPISRPNLTFSTLTVSNMSPEDSSIYLCSVDSRGSSGANVLTFGAGSRLTVL.

This chain links TRBV28 with TRBJ2-7, with 11 bases identical to TRBD2. The germline CDR1 and CDR2 sequences are MDHEN and SYDVKM. V gave up 8 bases and J gave up 5 bases; unmatched junction bases: 8. The CDR3 is 14 amino acids. DNA for the CDR3: TGTGCCAGCTCCCTAGCGGGAGGATGGAACGAGCAGTACTTC. This sequence encodes CASSLAGGWNEQYF. Looking up the rest from reference TRBV28 and TRBJ2-7 gives the full variable domain: DVKVTQSSRYLVKRTGEKVFLECVQDMDHENMFWYRQDPGLGLRLIYFSYDVKMKEKGDIPEGYSVSREKKERFSLILESASTNQTSMYLCASSLAGGWNEQYFGPGTRLTVT.

The chain uses TRBV30 and TRBJ2-2; 7 bases match TRBD1. The germline gives CDR1 GTSNPN, CDR2 SVGIG (reference sequence). The CDR3 runs to 16 residues. Trimming removed 3 bases from V and 4 bases from J; junction bases left unmatched: 11. CDR3 DNA: TGTGCCTGGAGCACCGGGACAGTTTATAGCACCGGGGAGCTGTTTTTT. It specifies CAWSTGTVYSTGELFF.

J is TRBJ2-3 and V is TRBV7-9; 10 nucleotides match TRBD2. Germline CDR1 reads SEHNR; CDR2 reads FQNEAQ (reference sequence). This CDR3 is 14 amino acids long. V was pared by 3 bases and J by 6 bases, with 3 bases of the junction left unmatched. For the CDR3, the DNA is TGTGCCAGCAGCTTCTATAGCGGGAGGGATACGCAGTATTTT. This codes for CASSFYSGRDTQYF.

This clone showed up just a few times. V and J are TRBV7-8 and TRBJ2-7; TRBD1 matches 9 bases. Trimming at V came to 1 base and at J to 7 bases, leaving 8 bases not matched to a gene. The CDR3 length is 15 residues. The germline gives CDR1 SGHVS, CDR2 FQNEAQ. CDR3 in DNA: TGTGCCAGCAGCTTAGACGGGACAGGGCTTCTTGAGCAGTACTTC. Translated: CASSLDGTGLLEQYF.

The rearrangement links TRBV5-1 to TRBJ2-3; 7 bases line up with TRBD2. Germline V gene sequence: CDR1 SGHRS, CDR2 YFSETQ. With V trimmed by 0 bases and J by 2 bases, 9 bases remained unmatched. This CDR3 has 17 amino acids. The CDR3 region is CASSLEVPSGVTDTQYF. CDR3 DNA: TGCGCCAGCAGCTTGGAGGTTCCTAGCGGAGTCACAGATACGCAGTATTTT.

The chain employs TRBV20-1 and TRBJ1-1; D not certain. The germline gives CDR1 DFQATT, CDR2 SNEGSKA (reference sequence). The CDR3 runs 11 residues. V was clipped by 3 bases and J by 11 bases, with 13 bases between them. The DNA of the CDR3 is TGCAGTGCTAGTGGCGGTTTTCAGGCTTTCTTT. Its translation: CSASGGFQAFF.

This clone was detected once. J is TRBJ2-6 and V is TRBV5-4, with D uncertain. Germline loops: CDR1 SGHNT, CDR2 YYREEE (reference sequence). The CDR3 is 18 residues long. Trimming cost V 0 bases and J 0 bases, with 13 bases left between them. The CDR3 DNA reads as TGTGCCAGCAGCTTGGTTGTGATCAGGCTCTCTGGGGCCAACGTCCTGACTTTC. It encodes CASSLVVIRLSGANVLTF. Full variable domain (missing parts from reference TRBV5-4 and TRBJ2-6): ETGVTQSPTHLIKTRGQQVTLRCSSQSGHNTVSWYQQALGQGPQFIFQYYREEENGRGNFPPRFSGLQFPNYSSELNVNALELDDSALYLCASSLVVIRLSGANVLTFGAGSRLTVL.

Written as DNA, the CDR3 is TGTGCCAGCCTCCTAGCGAGACAAGAGACCCAGTACTTC. Amino acids: CASLLARQETQYF. The V and J genes are TRBV2 and TRBJ2-5; maybe TRBD2 (6 bases). The V gene lost 8 bases and the J gene lost 2 bases, with 12 bases spanning the gap. The CDR3 is 13 amino acids. Germline CDR1 and CDR2: SNHLY and FYNNEI.

This chain uses TRBV6-6 with TRBJ2-5; no clear D gene. The CDR3 extends over 13 amino acids. With 5 bases removed from V and 5 bases from J, the gap between germline ends came to 12 bases. The germline V gene encodes CDR1 MNHNY and CDR2 SVGAGI (reference sequence). As DNA, the CDR3 is TGTGCCAGCAGTCGCGGATCCACGGAGACCCAGTACTTC. Protein: CASSRGSTETQYF.

The V and J genes are TRBV5-5 and TRBJ2-1; perhaps TRBD1 as D (5 bases). This CDR3 has 14 residues. V gave up 2 bases and J gave up 7 bases, with 13 bases separating them. Germline-derived CDR1 and CDR2 are SGHKS and YYEKEE (reference sequence). CDR3 residues: CASSFLRSGNEQFF. CDR3 nucleotide sequence: TGTGCCAGCAGCTTCCTCCGTTCAGGGAATGAGCAGTTCTTC.

The J gene is TRBJ1-1, the V gene TRBV19, with 7 bases matching TRBD1. Germline-derived CDR1 and CDR2 are LNHDA and SQIVND (reference sequence). Losses at the gene ends were 2 bases for V and 8 bases for J; bases not matched to a gene: 2. There are 12 residues in the CDR3. CDR3 in DNA: TGTGCCAGTAGTATAAGGACAGGAGAAGCTTTCTTT. As protein: CASSIRTGEAFF.

The chain joins TRBV19 to TRBJ1-2; no clear D gene. With 5 bases removed from V and 6 bases from J, the gap between germline ends came to 13 bases. This CDR3 comprises 13 residues. CDR1 is LNHDA, CDR2 SQIVND, per germline (reference sequence). As DNA, the CDR3 is TGTGCCAGTAGTTTCTACCGTGGGCATGGCTACACCTTC. Translation gives CASSFYRGHGYTF. The complete variable domain, with remaining parts taken from reference TRBV19 and TRBJ1-2, reads DGGITQSPKYLFRKEGQNVTLSCEQNLNHDAMYWYRQDPGQGLRLIYYSQIVNDFQKGDIAEGYSVSREKKESFPLTVTSAQKNPTAFYLCASSFYRGHGYTFGSGTRLTVV.

This chain connects TRBV10-3 to TRBJ2-1, with no clear D. Between the trimmed V and J ends, which lost 10 bases and 8 bases, there was a span of 24 bases. CDR3 length equals 15 residues. Germline-derived CDR1 and CDR2 are ENHRY and SYGVKD. CDR3 DNA: TGTGCCACGACAACTCCGTCTCCCGTTGCCGATGAGCAGTTCTTC. Its protein product is CATTTPSPVADEQFF.

The chain links TRBV19 to TRBJ2-1; 8 bases are a match to TRBD2. The junction had 6 bases not matched to a gene; V was cut back by 2 bases and J by 0 bases. The CDR3 covers 17 residues. From germline, CDR1 is LNHDA and CDR2 SQIVND (reference sequence). The CDR3 DNA follows: TGTGCCAGTAGTATATTTGGCGGGGGGAGCTCCTACAATGAGCAGTTCTTC. Translating it yields CASSIFGGGSSYNEQFF.

This chain uses TRBV7-2 with TRBJ2-3; 7 bases agree with TRBD1. Germline CDR1 SGHTA, CDR2 FQGNSA. The trim removed 2 bases at V and 6 bases at J, leaving 11 bases unmatched. CDR3 size: 16 residues. CDR3 DNA: TGTGCCAGCAGCTTATTCGCTGCAGGGGGAGCGGATACGCAGTATTTT. This gives the protein CASSLFAAGGADTQYF. Looking up the rest from reference TRBV7-2 and TRBJ2-3 gives the full variable domain: GAGVSQSPSNKVTEKGKDVELRCDPISGHTALYWYRQSLGQGLEFLIYFQGNSAPDKSGLPSDRFSAERTGGSVSTLTIQRTQQEDSAVYLCASSLFAAGGADTQYFGPGTRLTVL.

This clone was counted at least ten times. The rearrangement uses TRBV9 and TRBJ2-2; possible D gene TRBD1, 6 bases. The ends were cut back, 2 bases at V and 10 bases at J, with 12 bases in the middle. The CDR3 has 13 residues. In germline, CDR1 is SGDLS, CDR2 YYNGEE. CDR3 amino acids: CASSVLPGQELFF. The CDR3 DNA reads as TGTGCCAGCAGCGTGCTCCCGGGACAGGAGCTGTTTTTT.

V gene TRBV7-8 combines with J gene TRBJ1-4; 7 bases agree with TRBD1. CDR1 is SGHVS, CDR2 FQNEAQ, per germline. The ends lost 5 bases at V and 5 bases at J; junction bases unmatched: 8. CDR3 length equals 15 residues. The CDR3 DNA is TGTGCCAGCAGCCACCCGGGACAGTTCAATGAAAAACTGTTTTTT. It codes for CASSHPGQFNEKLFF.

The J gene is TRBJ2-3, the V gene TRBV7-7, with 10 bases lining up with TRBD1. Germline assignment: CDR1 SSHAT and CDR2 FNYEAQ (reference sequence). This CDR3 is built from 14 residues. Written as DNA, the CDR3 is TGTGCTATCGCGAAGGACAGGGGGTCTGATACGCAGTATTTT. Its protein is CAIAKDRGSDTQYF.

This chain joins TRBV13 and TRBJ1-4; tentatively, D is TRBD1 (6 bases). The CDR3 runs 14 residues. Germline values: CDR1 PRHDT, CDR2 FYEKMQ (reference sequence). The V end lost 5 bases, the J end lost 8 bases, and 15 bases lay between the germline ends. In DNA, the CDR3 is TGTGCCAGCAGCCAGCGACAGGTCCCCGAAAAACTGTTTTTT. This gives the protein CASSQRQVPEKLFF.

The chain couples TRBV7-6 to TRBJ1-6; D perhaps matches TRBD1 (5 bases). Germline CDR1 SGHVS, CDR2 FNYEAQ. The CDR3 covers 15 residues. Trimming shortened V by 4 bases and J by 7 bases, and 14 bases separated the two germline ends. The CDR3 DNA sequence: TGTGCCAGCAGCTCCTCAGGGTTTGGGAATTCACCCCTCCACTTT. As protein: CASSSSGFGNSPLHF.

This rearrangement joins TRBV5-6 to TRBJ2-3; D gene uncertain. The germline CDR1 and CDR2 sequences are SGHDT and YYEEEE. V lost 0 bases, J lost 5 bases, and 7 bases lay in between. This CDR3 region has 13 residues. The CDR3 reads CASSLGPGDTQYF. In nucleotides, the CDR3 is TGTGCCAGCAGCTTGGGGCCGGGAGATACGCAGTATTTT. Complete variable domain (other parts from reference TRBV5-6 and TRBJ2-3): DAGVTQSPTHLIKTRGQQVTLRCSPKSGHDTVSWYQQALGQGPQFIFQYYEEEERQRGNFPDRFSGHQFPNYSSELNVNALLLGDSALYLCASSLGPGDTQYFGPGTRLTVL.

The chain employs TRBV7-8 and TRBJ2-7; the D gene is possibly TRBD2 (6 bases). The V gene's germline CDR1 is SGHVS and CDR2 FQNEAQ. CDR3 size: 15 residues. The germline V and J ends were trimmed by 5 bases and 2 bases, with 16 bases remaining between them. This chain's CDR3 is CASSLWVGRTYEQYF. CDR3 in DNA: TGTGCCAGCAGCCTCTGGGTCGGGAGAACCTACGAGCAGTACTTC.

The chain employs TRBV7-2 and TRBJ1-3, with D hard to call. The CDR3 runs 16 residues. CDR1 and CDR2 (germline): SGHTA, FQGNSA. Trimming removed 2 bases at V and 3 bases at J, with 14 bases between. In DNA form, the CDR3 reads TGTGCCAGCAGCTTAAACGCGGGGTATAGTGGAAACACCATATATTTT. It encodes CASSLNAGYSGNTIYF. The variable domain in full, with the rest retrieved from reference TRBV7-2 and TRBJ1-3, is GAGVSQSPSNKVTEKGKDVELRCDPISGHTALYWYRQSLGQGLEFLIYFQGNSAPDKSGLPSDRFSAERTGGSVSTLTIQRTQQEDSAVYLCASSLNAGYSGNTIYFGEGSWLTVV.

The chain recombines TRBV19 with TRBJ2-6; D is perhaps TRBD1 (6 bases). This CDR3 spans 15 amino acids. Germline V gene sequence: CDR1 LNHDA, CDR2 SQIVND (reference sequence). Deletions cut 4 bases from V and 2 bases from J, with 9 bases between. For the CDR3, the DNA is TGTGCCAGTAGTACACAGGGTACTGGGGCCAACGTCCTGACTTTC. Translation gives CASSTQGTGANVLTF. The whole variable domain, remainder taken from reference TRBV19 and TRBJ2-6, is DGGITQSPKYLFRKEGQNVTLSCEQNLNHDAMYWYRQDPGQGLRLIYYSQIVNDFQKGDIAEGYSVSREKKESFPLTVTSAQKNPTAFYLCASSTQGTGANVLTFGAGSRLTVL.

The gene calls are TRBV5-1 and TRBJ2-7; D is undetermined. The CDR3 has 13 residues. With 0 bases removed from V and 2 bases from J, the gap between germline ends came to 6 bases. Germline lookup yields CDR1 SGHRS and CDR2 YFSETQ. CDR3 in amino acids: CASSLGLTYEQYF. As DNA, the CDR3 is TGCGCCAGCAGCTTGGGACTTACCTACGAGCAGTACTTC.

The chain combines TRBV5-5 with TRBJ2-5; 10 bases match TRBD1. After removal of 7 bases from V and 5 bases from J, the junction contained 11 bases not matched to a gene. The CDR3 runs 15 residues. The V gene's germline CDR1 is SGHKS and CDR2 YYEKEE (reference sequence). The CDR3 nucleotides read TGTGCCAGCGGCCGGCCACGGGGACAGGGGGAGACCCAGTACTTC. Translation gives CASGRPRGQGETQYF.

The J gene is TRBJ2-7, the V gene TRBV4-3; D is uncertain. The V and J ends lost 1 base and 3 bases respectively, with 10 bases between them. Germline V gene sequence: CDR1 LGHNA, CDR2 YSLEER. The CDR3 sequence is 14 residues long. In DNA, the CDR3 is TGCGCCAGCAGCCAAGTATGGGCGAACTACGAGCAGTACTTC. Translation gives CASSQVWANYEQYF.

This chain uses TRBV15 with TRBJ2-2; D possibly corresponds to TRBD1 (6 bases). The CDR3 consists of 16 residues. Germline CDR1 LNHNV, CDR2 YYDKDF (reference sequence). V lost 3 bases and J 5 bases, leaving 16 bases between the germline ends. The CDR3 loop reads CATSSLGQKITGELFF. In DNA form, the CDR3 reads TGTGCCACCAGCAGTCTAGGACAGAAGATAACCGGGGAGCTGTTTTTT. Full variable domain (remainder filled in from reference TRBV15 and TRBJ2-2): DAMVIQNPRYQVTQFGKPVTLSCSQTLNHNVMYWYQQKSSQAPKLLFHYYDKDFNNEADTPDNFQSRRPNTSFCFLDIRSPGLGDTAMYLCATSSLGQKITGELFFGEGSRLTVL.